Many counts were recorded for the clone carrying this T cell receptor (beta chain). At one of its ends the junction is not consistent with the germline gene, which may arise from a read error. One entry per CDR3 protein, called by TCRdb with MiXCR from the RT-PCR reads. This table has approximately 20,000 distinct CDR3 sequences, 4.9% appearing once. The data belong to a study of patients and donors after allogeneic stem cell transplantation. This TCR came from a human donor who was either an allogeneic HSCT recipient or a stem cell or donor lymphocyte infusion donor (not recorded which). It is not recorded whose cells these are; they may come from a transplant donor. The sample taken for sequencing was blood, either unsorted or a sorted T cell fraction (not recorded which).

As DNA, the CDR3 is TGTGCCAGCATTGAAGCCTGGGTGGGGACAGATACGCAGTATTTT. Protein product: CASIEAWVGTDTQYF. V and J are TRBV6-1 and TRBJ2-3, with unresolved D. CDR1 and CDR2 (germline): MNHNS, SASEGT. The CDR3 is made up of 15 amino acids.